These 9 T cell receptor beta chains share one sample of origin, sequenced in a study of post-analysis software for immune sequencing data. No antigen has been identified for these receptors. Tagging with unique molecular identifiers was a feature of the TCR beta cDNA libraries. TCRdb reanalysed the PCR reads using MiXCR and keeps one entry per CDR3 protein. The sample holds almost 700,000 distinct CDR3 sequences; roughly three fifths are singletons and the top ten take roughly 12%. General study results and limits: Five TRBV segments, including TRBV5-6, TRBV5-1 and TRBV20-1, were more frequent in patients than controls.

Source material: blood. These receptors were collected from a girl aged 2 to 10 with multiple sclerosis.

This clonotype showed up just once. J is TRBJ2-3 and V is TRBV20-1; 7 bases align to TRBD1. V lost 3 bases to trimming and J lost 2 bases; unmatched junction nucleotides: 8. Germline V CDR1 and CDR2: DFQATT, SNEGSKA (reference sequence). The CDR3 length is 15 residues. CDR3 coding DNA: TGCAGTGCTAGGACAGACAGGGTGCTCACAGATACGCAGTATTTT. The encoded protein is CSARTDRVLTDTQYF.

DNA for the CDR3: TGCAGTGCGCGGGACAGGGAAAAAGACGAGCAGTACTTC. This gives the protein CSARDREKDEQYF. This chain uses TRBV20-1 with TRBJ2-5; 9 positions agree with TRBD1. The J call may not be correct, given that the DNA end is closer to TRBJ2-7. Germline CDR1 is DFQATT and CDR2 is SNEGSKA (reference sequence). The CDR3 runs to 13 residues.

The rearrangement uses TRBV10-3 and TRBJ2-1, with 10 positions matching TRBD2. J gave up 8 bases and V 4 bases, and 14 bases lay outside the gene matches. Germline CDR1 reads ENHRY; CDR2 reads SYGVKD. The CDR3 totals 17 residues. CDR3 sequence reads: CAISGTAGGPIIDEQFF. For the CDR3, the DNA is TGTGCCATCAGTGGGACAGCGGGAGGGCCTATTATCGATGAGCAGTTCTTC.

The gene calls are TRBV10-3 and TRBJ2-1; TRBD2 matches 8 bases. The CDR3 consists of 12 residues. J was trimmed by 9 bases and V by 10 bases; bases with no gene match: 8. Germline loops: CDR1 ENHRY, CDR2 SYGVKD. CDR3 region: CATGGGPAEQFF. CDR3 bases: TGTGCCACCGGGGGGGGACCCGCTGAGCAGTTCTTC.

This clonotype turned up a few times. The rearrangement uses TRBV5-1 and TRBJ2-6; D remains ambiguous. The CDR3 contains 14 residues. The ends were cut back, 7 bases at V and 0 bases at J, with 8 bases in the middle. Germline V CDR1 and CDR2: SGHRS, YFSETQ. This CDR3 reads CASASGSGANVLTF. The CDR3 coding sequence is TGCGCCAGCGCGTCAGGCTCTGGGGCCAACGTCCTGACTTTC.

This clonotype appeared a few times. The rearrangement joins TRBV27 to TRBJ2-1; TRBD1 is a possible D gene (5 bases). Trimming pared 7 bases from V and 0 bases from J, leaving 10 bases between. The germline V gene has CDR1 MNHEY and CDR2 SMNVEV (reference sequence). This CDR3 is 14 amino acids long. The CDR3 here is CASMETASYNEQFF. CDR3 DNA: TGTGCCAGCATGGAGACAGCCTCCTACAATGAGCAGTTCTTC.

This clonotype occurred once. V is TRBV3-1 and J is TRBJ1-2; a possible D gene is TRBD1 (6 bases). Per the germline V gene, CDR1 is LGHDT and CDR2 is YNNKEL (reference sequence). The V end lost 8 bases, the J end lost 7 bases, and 17 bases lay between the germline ends. The CDR3 covers 13 residues. CDR3 region: CASGPTGPAGYTF. As DNA, the CDR3 is TGTGCCAGCGGACCGACAGGACCTGCTGGCTACACCTTC.

CDR3 in DNA: TGTGCCACCTCCGGGGTGGCAACTAATGAAAAACTGTTTTTT. It yields the protein CATSGVATNEKLFF. The V gene is TRBV2, the J gene TRBJ1-4; D unresolved. Germline CDR1 reads SNHLY; CDR2 reads FYNNEI. The CDR3 has 14 amino acids. V was pared by 10 bases and J by 0 bases, with 12 bases between.

The J gene is TRBJ1-2, the V gene TRBV11-3, with a tentative D call TRBD1 (5 bases). V was clipped by 0 bases and J by 3 bases, with 14 bases between them. The CDR3 runs 16 residues. In germline, CDR1 is SGHNT, CDR2 YENEEA. This CDR3 reads CASSLEGGAPHYGYTF. The CDR3 coding sequence is TGTGCCAGCAGCTTAGAGGGCGGGGCGCCTCACTATGGCTACACCTTC.